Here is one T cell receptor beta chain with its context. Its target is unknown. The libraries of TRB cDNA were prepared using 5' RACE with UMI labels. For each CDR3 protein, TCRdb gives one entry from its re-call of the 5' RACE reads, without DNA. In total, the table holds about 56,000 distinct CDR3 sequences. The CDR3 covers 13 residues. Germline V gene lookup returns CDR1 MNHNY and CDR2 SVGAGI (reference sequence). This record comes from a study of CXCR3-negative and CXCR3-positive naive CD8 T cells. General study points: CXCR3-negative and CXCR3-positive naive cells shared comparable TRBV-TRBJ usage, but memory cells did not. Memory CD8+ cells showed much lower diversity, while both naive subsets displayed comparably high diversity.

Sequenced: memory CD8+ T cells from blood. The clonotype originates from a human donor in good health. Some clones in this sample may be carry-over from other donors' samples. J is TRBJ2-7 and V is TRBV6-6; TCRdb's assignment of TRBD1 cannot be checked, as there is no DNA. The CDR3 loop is CATAQTGGYEQYF.